This passage covers 12 T cell receptor beta chains from one sample sequenced in a study of blood T cell repertoires in COVID-19. Data came from immunoSEQ multiplex PCR; TCRdb stores just in-frame clones and leaves some out. The sample has approximately 300,000 clones, roughly 90% seen once. The sample consisted of PBMCs or T cells enriched from blood (not recorded which). The receptors stem from a woman in her 30s who had been exposed to COVID-19.

The rearrangement joins TRBV5-1 to TRBJ1-1; possible D gene TRBD1, 6 bases. Germline loops: CDR1 SGHRS, CDR2 YFSETQ. The ends were cut back, 1 base at V and 6 bases at J, with 13 bases in the middle. The CDR3 totals 14 residues. The CDR3 sequence: CASSLLGAISEAFF. CDR3 DNA sequence: TGCGCCAGCAGCTTGTTGGGGGCGATCTCTGAAGCTTTCTTT. The full variable domain, in which reference TRBV5-1 and TRBJ1-1 provide the parts outside the CDR3, is KAGVTQTPRYLIKTRGQQVTLSCSPISGHRSVSWYQQTPGQGLQFLFEYFSETQRNKGNFPGRFSGRQFSNSRSEMNVSTLELGDSALYLCASSLLGAISEAFFGQGTRLTVV.

The chain joins TRBV7-9 to TRBJ2-2; possible D gene TRBD2, 6 bases. Trimming shortened V by 5 bases and J by 3 bases, and 10 bases separated the two germline ends. Germline V CDR1 and CDR2: SEHNR, FQNEAQ (reference sequence). The CDR3 totals 14 residues. CDR3 DNA: TGTGCCAGCAGCCGATGGGGGGACACCGGGGAGCTGTTTTTT. Protein product: CASSRWGDTGELFF.

The rearrangement links TRBV14 to TRBJ2-7; D is unresolved. Germline lookup yields CDR1 SGHDN and CDR2 FVKESK. V was clipped by 1 base and J by 3 bases, with 10 bases between them. CDR3 length equals 14 residues. CDR3 DNA sequence: TGTGCCAGCAGCCAAGGATGGCTCCTCTACGAGCAGTACTTC. Its protein product is CASSQGWLLYEQYF.

The rearrangement uses TRBV30 and TRBJ1-5; no clear D. The CDR3 sequence is 13 residues long. V lost 1 base, J lost 4 bases, and 8 bases lay in between. Germline assignment: CDR1 GTSNPN and CDR2 SVGIG (reference sequence). In DNA, the CDR3 is TGTGCCTGGAGTGCGAGGGCGAATCAGCCCCAGCATTTT. It codes for CAWSARANQPQHF.

The chain employs TRBV5-4 and TRBJ2-1, with D perhaps matching TRBD2 (5 bases). The CDR3 runs to 12 residues. Trimming cost V 3 bases and J 7 bases, with 8 bases left between them. The V gene's germline CDR1 is SGHNT and CDR2 YYREEE (reference sequence). This CDR3 is CASSSLGNEQFF. CDR3 nucleotide sequence: TGTGCCAGCAGCTCACTAGGAAATGAGCAGTTCTTC.

This clone was detected only once. The chain employs TRBV5-5 and TRBJ1-3; D gene unclear. CDR1 is SGHKS, CDR2 YYEKEE, per germline (reference sequence). There are 15 residues in the CDR3. Trimming took off 0 bases at V and 0 bases at J, with 7 bases between the two ends. The CDR3 coding sequence is TGTGCCAGCAGCTTGGGCGGGTTCTCTGGAAACACCATATATTTT. Translating gives CASSLGGFSGNTIYF.

The V call is TRBV7-3, the J call TRBJ2-1, with 8 positions matching TRBD2. V was pared by 5 bases and J by 6 bases, with 6 bases of the junction left unmatched. Germline CDR1 SGHTA, CDR2 FQGTGA. The CDR3 is 14 residues long. This CDR3 is CASSPGGGRNEQFF. CDR3 sequence (DNA): TGTGCCAGCAGCCCGGGCGGGGGGCGCAATGAGCAGTTCTTC. The full variable domain, rest sourced from reference TRBV7-3 and TRBJ2-1, is GAGVSQTPSNKVTEKGKYVELRCDPISGHTALYWYRQSLGQGPEFLIYFQGTGAADDSGLPNDRFFAVRPEGSVSTLKIQRTERGDSAVYLCASSPGGGRNEQFFGPGTRLTVL.

The rearrangement joins TRBV7-9 to TRBJ1-1; D possibly corresponds to TRBD1 (5 bases). Trimming took 5 bases from V and 4 from J, leaving 14 bases between them. This CDR3 is built from 14 residues. Germline CDR1 reads SEHNR; CDR2 reads FQNEAQ (reference sequence). The CDR3: CASSHARRGTEAFF. The CDR3 DNA is TGTGCCAGCAGCCACGCCCGGAGGGGCACTGAAGCTTTCTTT.

This chain links TRBV2 with TRBJ1-2; 7 bases fit TRBD1. Germline V gene sequence: CDR1 SNHLY, CDR2 FYNNEI. With V trimmed by 5 bases and J by 8 bases, 8 bases remained unmatched. The CDR3 covers 13 residues. CDR3 nucleotide sequence: TGTGCCAGCAGTCGCGACAGGGCAGGAGGCTACACCTTC. Its translation: CASSRDRAGGYTF.

Here the CDR3 DNA reads TGTGCCAGCAGCTTATTTCGGTCTAGCGAGACCACAGATACGCAGTATTTT. As protein: CASSLFRSSETTDTQYF. The V gene is TRBV11-2, the J gene TRBJ2-3, with D possibly TRBD2 on 6 matching bases. V was clipped by 2 bases and J by 2 bases, with 17 bases between them. This CDR3 contains 17 residues. Per the germline V gene, CDR1 is SGHAT and CDR2 is FQNNGV.

The chain links TRBV5-1 to TRBJ1-1, with 7 bases lining up with TRBD1. Germline V CDR1 and CDR2: SGHRS, YFSETQ. V was pared by 3 bases and J by 1 base, with 3 bases of the junction left unmatched. The CDR3 runs to 14 residues. Written as DNA, the CDR3 is TGCGCCAGCAGCTACAGGACAGGGAACACTGAAGCTTTCTTT. This sequence encodes CASSYRTGNTEAFF.

This sequence joins TRBV9 and TRBJ2-3; tentatively, D is TRBD1 (6 bases). The CDR3 is 17 amino acids. V was clipped by 5 bases and J by 6 bases, with 25 bases between them. Germline lookup yields CDR1 SGDLS and CDR2 YYNGEE. CDR3 region: CASRPMGATSFGDTQYF. The CDR3 DNA reads TGTGCCAGCAGACCGATGGGGGCGACCTCCTTCGGGGATACGCAGTATTTT.